The T cell receptor beta chain described here comes from a study of somatic mutations in cytotoxic T cells in rheumatoid arthritis. At the level of the study: There were some V beta antibody-stained T-cell populations flow-sorted at nearly 100% purity, and these included V beta1+ cells sequenced for TCRB. Study observations and caveats: Expanded CD8+ clones had unknown antigen targets. Age-dependent increases in CD8+ clonality occurred in rheumatoid arthritis patients but not in healthy controls. Statistical analysis of the slight TRBV07 underrepresentation in rheumatoid arthritis patients did not adjust for multiple comparisons.

As concerns this clone: The antigen is undetermined.

Sequenced by immunoSEQ multiplex PCR; TCRdb stores in-frame clones only, minus some. The repertoire holds 15,000 to 20,000 clones, with around 68% as singletons. V shed 5 bases and J 1 base; nucleotides not matched to a gene: 13. Germline lookup yields CDR1 SEHNR and CDR2 FQNEAQ (reference sequence). This CDR3 has 17 residues. Sample: CD8+ T cells sorted from blood. The chain joins TRBV7-9 to TRBJ2-7; 8 positions agree with TRBD2. The source is a man aged 55-75 years in good health. CDR3 in amino acids: CASSDPRRGLVSYEQYF. The CDR3, as DNA: TGTGCCAGCAGCGACCCGCGGAGGGGACTAGTATCCTACGAGCAGTACTTC. Full variable domain (remainder filled in from reference TRBV7-9 and TRBJ2-7): DTGVSQNPRHKITKRGQNVTFRCDPISEHNRLYWYRQTLGQGPEFLTYFQNEAQLEKSRLLSDRFSAERPKGSFSTLEIQRTEQGDSAMYLCASSDPRRGLVSYEQYFGPGTRLTVT.